The clone carrying this TCR beta chain was counted between two and nine times. Antigen: not known. Deletions cut 6 bases from V and 2 bases from J, with 16 bases between. Germline assignment: CDR1 SGHTA and CDR2 FQGNSA. The CDR3 contains 16 residues. The data originate from a study of T cells after yellow fever vaccination. Study-level information: Preparing low-cell-number fractions relied on SMART-Seq v4 Ultra Low Input. Whole-study findings and limits: Shared CD4/CD8 clonotypes were a small share, likely from convergent recombination. Bulk-population clonotypes that are abundant could appear as contaminants in FACS-sorted repertoires.

TCR cDNA, made by 5'RACE template switching, carried an added universal primer site and UMIs. In TCRdb, the 5' RACE reads were re-called with MiXCR into one record per CDR3 protein. Of approximately 580,000 distinct CDR3 sequences in the sample, about 17% were seen once. The sequence was obtained from a man younger than 30 who received the YFV17D yellow fever vaccine. This rearrangement joins TRBV7-2 to TRBJ2-2; weak D call: TRBD1 (5 bases). The sample was PBMCs, taken 5 days after the first yellow fever vaccination. Here the CDR3 DNA reads TGTGCCAGCAGTCAAAACGGAAGGGGTAACACCGGGGAGCTGTTTTTT. This sequence encodes CASSQNGRGNTGELFF.